The next 10 T cell receptor beta chains were all read from a single sample in a study of blood T cell repertoires in COVID-19. Sequencing used immunoSEQ multiplex PCR; TCRdb keeps in-frame clones, though not all of them. The sample consists of about 96,000 clones, around 81% of them appearing once. The sequencing input was peripheral blood. The receptors shown here come from a man over 45 who had recovered from COVID-19.

The sample holds a few counts of this clone. The chain has TRBV19 and TRBJ1-1; D is ambiguous. The CDR3 has 12 residues. V was cut by 7 bases and J by 10 bases, with 16 bases left in between. Looked up from germline, CDR1 is LNHDA and CDR2 is SQIVND (reference sequence). The CDR3 DNA reads TGTGCCAGTACCCCTGAAAACGGTGGAGCTTTCTTT. It is translated as CASTPENGGAFF.

The rearrangement uses TRBV7-9 and TRBJ1-2; 7 bases agree with TRBD1. Germline trimming cut 1 base from V and 6 bases from J; bases unmatched to any gene: 2. Germline-derived CDR1 and CDR2 are SEHNR and FQNEAQ (reference sequence). This CDR3 is built from 13 residues. The CDR3 region has the DNA TGTGCCAGCAGCTTAGGACAGGGTAATGGCTACACCTTC. This translates into CASSLGQGNGYTF.

Judged by abundance, this clone is medium-sized. The chain has TRBV6-4 and TRBJ2-3; 11 nucleotides align to TRBD2. CDR1 MRHNA and CDR2 SNTAGT come from the germline V gene. V lost 0 bases to trimming and J lost 4 bases; unmatched junction nucleotides: 0. This CDR3 comprises 15 residues. The CDR3 DNA is TGTGCCAGCAGTGACTCTAGCGGGGGGGCAGATACGCAGTATTTT. The encoded protein is CASSDSSGGADTQYF.

The chain combines TRBV7-3 with TRBJ2-7; D unclear. CDR3 size: 17 residues. CDR1 is SGHTA, CDR2 FQGTGA, per germline. Trimming removed 1 base from V and 0 bases from J, with 16 bases in between. This chain's CDR3 is CASSLNDTQNNSYEQYF. The CDR3, as DNA: TGTGCCAGCAGCTTAAACGACACACAGAACAACTCCTACGAGCAGTACTTC.

The V and J genes are TRBV5-1 and TRBJ2-5, with 7 positions matching TRBD2. CDR3 length: 15 amino acids. In germline, CDR1 is SGHRS, CDR2 YFSETQ. Trimming at V came to 5 bases and at J to 2 bases, leaving 9 bases not matched to a gene. This chain's CDR3 is CASRFSGLTQETQYF. The CDR3, as DNA: TGCGCCAGCAGGTTTAGCGGGCTCACTCAAGAGACCCAGTACTTC.

The chain joins TRBV24-1 to TRBJ2-1; 8 bases fit TRBD2. J was trimmed by 6 bases and V by 3 bases; bases with no gene match: 15. The germline CDR1 and CDR2 sequences are KGHDR and SFDVKD. There are 18 residues in the CDR3. In nucleotides, the CDR3 is TGTGCCACCAGTGATCGGGGGGGAAGGGCCCTAGTACGCAATGAGCAGTTCTTC. Amino acid sequence: CATSDRGGRALVRNEQFF.

This clone was seen just once. This chain connects TRBV5-1 to TRBJ1-4; possibly TRBD1 for D (6 bases). Germline V lookup: CDR1 SGHRS, CDR2 YFSETQ. The CDR3 runs 16 residues. V gave up 0 bases and J gave up 7 bases, with 16 bases separating them. The CDR3 nucleotides are TGCGCCAGCAGCTTGGGATCGGGGCAGGGGCCTGAAAAACTGTTTTTT. It codes for CASSLGSGQGPEKLFF. The whole variable domain, remainder taken from reference TRBV5-1 and TRBJ1-4, is KAGVTQTPRYLIKTRGQQVTLSCSPISGHRSVSWYQQTPGQGLQFLFEYFSETQRNKGNFPGRFSGRQFSNSRSEMNVSTLELGDSALYLCASSLGSGQGPEKLFFGSGTQLSVL.

The V and J genes are TRBV18 and TRBJ1-4, with TRBD1 identical over 12 bases. This CDR3 spans 14 amino acids. CDR1 KGHSH and CDR2 LQKENI come from the germline V gene. V trimming: 5 bases; J trimming: 7 bases; junction bases outside the gene matches: 2. The CDR3 bases are TGTGCCAGCTCAGAGGGACAGGGGGCTGAAAAACTGTTTTTT. Protein sequence: CASSEGQGAEKLFF.

This chain connects TRBV9 to TRBJ1-3; 9 nucleotides agree with TRBD1. The CDR3 spans 17 residues. Losses at the gene ends were 2 bases for V and 0 bases for J; bases not matched to a gene: 6. In germline, CDR1 is SGDLS, CDR2 YYNGEE. CDR3 nucleotide sequence: TGTGCCAGCAGCGTCGGGACAGGGCCCTCCTCTGGAAACACCATATATTTT. Translating it yields CASSVGTGPSSGNTIYF.

Only one count was recorded for this clone. At one boundary the junction diverges from the germline segment, which might be a read error. The J gene is TRBJ1-1, the V gene TRBV7-8; 7 nucleotides match TRBD1. The CDR3 spans 12 residues. The germline V gene has CDR1 SGHVS and CDR2 FQNEAQ. The CDR3 DNA is TGTGCCAGCAGCTTATCGACAGGGACCAGCGACTTT. Amino acid sequence: CASSLSTGTSDF. Complete variable domain (other parts from reference TRBV7-8 and TRBJ1-1): GAGVSQSPRYKVAKRGQDVALRCDPISGHVSLFWYQQALGQGPEFLTYFQNEAQLDKSGLPSDRFFAERPEGSVSTLKIQRTQQEDSAVYLCASSLSTGTSDFGQGTRLTVV.